The rows below give T cell receptor beta chains drawn from one sample of a study of blood T cell repertoires in COVID-19. Measured with immunoSEQ multiplex PCR; TCRdb has only the in-frame clones, and not every one. The sample carries a few hundred thousand clones, about 88% recorded once. The material sequenced was PBMCs or T cells enriched from blood (not recorded which). The receptors stem from a woman aged 25 to 39 who had recovered from COVID-19. The CDR3 runs from the conserved cysteine through the conserved F or W. The D gene is left open where the match is weak. The listing skips clone size in some rows; elsewhere it reads once, few, many or a size class.

v_gene	j_gene	d_gene	abundance	CDR3nt	CDR3aa
TRBV28	TRBJ1-3	-	few	TGTGCTCATACTAAACGCCAGGGAAACACCATATATTTT	CAHTKRQGNTIYF
TRBV27	TRBJ2-2	-	-	TGTGCCAGCAGTTTAAGCGGTGAAGCCGGGGAGCTGTTTTTT	CASSLSGEAGELFF
TRBV4-1	TRBJ1-2	-	-	TGCGCCAGCAGCCAAGAAAGCAGGAATGGCTACACCTTC	CASSQESRNGYTF
TRBV5-1	TRBJ2-7	-	-	TGCGCCAGCAGCTTGAGAGCGGCAAGCTCCTACGAGCAGTACTTC	CASSLRAASSYEQYF
TRBV13	TRBJ1-1	-	-	-	CASSLTVPGAFF
TRBV27	TRBJ1-1	-	-	TGTGCCAGCAGTAGGGGGGGAGGGAACTGGCATACTGAAGCTTTCTTT	CASSRGGGNWHTEAFF
TRBV7-8	TRBJ2-1	-	-	TGTGCCAGCAGTCTCCCCCGGGACAAAACCACCAATGAGCAGTTCTTC	CASSLPRDKTTNEQFF
TRBV28	TRBJ1-5	-	-	TGTGCCAGCAGTTTCCTTGACGGGGTACAGCCCCAGCATTTT	CASSFLDGVQPQHF
TRBV7-8	TRBJ1-3	-	-	TGTGCCAGCAGCTTAGAGGGGCAGCCTGGAAACACCATATATTTT	CASSLEGQPGNTIYF
TRBV3-1/TRBV3-2	TRBJ2-3	-	-	TGTGCCAGCAGCCCGGGCAGGACTACTAGCACAGATACGCAGTATTTT	CASSPGRTTSTDTQYF
TRBV28	TRBJ2-1	-	-	TGTGCCAGCAGTTTTATGTCTAGCCACAATGAGCAGTTCTTC	CASSFMSSHNEQFF
TRBV11-2	TRBJ2-7	TRBD2	-	TGTGCCAGCAGCTTAGACGGGGGGAGGGAATACGAGCAGTACTTC	CASSLDGGREYEQYF
TRBV30	TRBJ2-1	-	-	TGTGCCTGGAGTGGAGTGTACGGGGGGCGCGAGCAGTTCTTC	CAWSGVYGGREQFF
TRBV18	TRBJ2-7	TRBD2	-	TGTGCCAGCTCACCGGGGCTGGCGGGAGGGCGTCCTGAGTACTTC	CASSPGLAGGRPEYF
TRBV19	TRBJ1-1	TRBD1	-	TGTGCCAGCCCCCCGTCGGGACAGGGAACTTTCTTT	CASPPSGQGTFF
TRBV5-5	TRBJ1-2	-	-	TGTGCCAGCAGCTTAGAGCTTAACTATGGCTACACCTTC	CASSLELNYGYTF
TRBV25-1	TRBJ2-7	-	-	TGTGCCAGCAGTGAACGAGGCGGCCGGGAGCAGTACTTC	CASSERGGREQYF
TRBV5-1	TRBJ2-1	-	-	TGCGCCAGCAGCTTTGGGCCGCCCGATGAGCAGTTCTTC	CASSFGPPDEQFF
TRBV27	TRBJ1-5	TRBD1	-	TGTGCCAGCAGTCGGCAGGGGGCCGGTCAGCCCCAGCATTTT	CASSRQGAGQPQHF
TRBV15	TRBJ1-1	-	-	TGTGCCACCAGCAGGGAGGGACTTGTCCTGAACACTGAAGCTTTCTTT	CATSREGLVLNTEAFF
TRBV19	TRBJ1-5	TRBD1	-	TGTGCCAGTACCACGACAGGGAATGGCAATCAGCCCCAGCATTTT	CASTTTGNGNQPQHF
TRBV27	TRBJ1-5	-	-	TGTGCCAGCAGTGACCAGGGGTCAAATCAGCCCCAGCATTTT	CASSDQGSNQPQHF
TRBV29-1	TRBJ1-2	-	-	TGCAGCGTTGGACAGCGAAACTATGGCTACACCTTC	CSVGQRNYGYTF
TRBV2	TRBJ1-2	-	few	TGTGCCAGCAGTGAAGCCTTGGGCTCCTATGGCTACACCTTC	CASSEALGSYGYTF
TRBV5-1	TRBJ1-1	-	-	TGCGCCAGCAGCTTGGACTGGAACACTGAAGCTTTCTTT	CASSLDWNTEAFF
TRBV27	TRBJ2-7	TRBD1	-	TGTGCCAGCACCCCCCTACAGGGGGCGAACTACGAGCAGTACTTC	CASTPLQGANYEQYF
TRBV4-1	TRBJ1-1	-	few	TGCGCCAGCAGCCAAGATGTATACACTGAAGCTTTCTTT	CASSQDVYTEAFF
TRBV5-1	TRBJ1-3	-	-	TGCGCCAGCAGCCCCCTCCCGGGGATGGGAAATACCATATATTTT	CASSPLPGMGNTIYF
TRBV5-1	TRBJ1-2	-	-	TGCGCCAGCAGCTTGGAGGCCAGGGATAACTATGGCTACACCTTC	CASSLEARDNYGYTF
TRBV4-2	TRBJ2-7	-	-	TGTGCCAGCAGCCAAGAAGGGGCCTCTCCCTACGAGCAGTACTTC	CASSQEGASPYEQYF
TRBV27	TRBJ2-1	TRBD2	-	TGTGCCAGCAGCCTTAGCGGGAGCGGGAATGAGCAGTTCTTC	CASSLSGSGNEQFF
TRBV24-1	TRBJ2-1	TRBD2	-	TGTGCCACCAGTGAATATAGAGCGGGACGGGACAATGAGCAGTTCTTC	CATSEYRAGRDNEQFF
TRBV6-2/TRBV6-3	TRBJ2-1	TRBD2	-	TGTGCCAGCAGTTACTCGAGAAAGCGGGGACTCCAGGCCCATGAGCAGTTCTTC	CASSYSRKRGLQAHEQFF
TRBV11-2	TRBJ2-5	TRBD2	-	TGTGCCAGCAGCTTAGGGATCGAGCGGGAGGGCCTCGAGACCCAGTACTTC	CASSLGIEREGLETQYF
TRBV7-8	TRBJ1-1	TRBD1	-	TGTGCCAGCAGCTTAGCGCGGACAGGGTGGACTGAAGCTTTCTTT	CASSLARTGWTEAFF
TRBV25-1	TRBJ1-4	TRBD1	-	TGTGCCAGCATACAGACCGGGACAGGGAATGAAAAACTGTTTTTT	CASIQTGTGNEKLFF
TRBV28	TRBJ1-2	-	-	TGTGCCAGCAGTTTGATGAGGGGGAATGGCTACACCTTC	CASSLMRGNGYTF
TRBV28	TRBJ1-4	-	once	TGTGCCAGCAGGGGCACCGCAACTAATGAAAAACTGTTTTTT	CASRGTATNEKLFF
TRBV27	TRBJ2-7	TRBD2	-	TGTGCCAGCAGTACGGGACTAGCGACGGGGGAGCAGTACTTC	CASSTGLATGEQYF
TRBV6-5	TRBJ1-2	TRBD1	-	TGTGCCAGCAGTACAGGGGTAGATGGCTATGGCTACACCTTC	CASSTGVDGYGYTF
TRBV7-9	TRBJ1-6	-	-	TGTGCCAGCAGCCGAGGACAGTATAATTCACCCCTCCACTTT	CASSRGQYNSPLHF